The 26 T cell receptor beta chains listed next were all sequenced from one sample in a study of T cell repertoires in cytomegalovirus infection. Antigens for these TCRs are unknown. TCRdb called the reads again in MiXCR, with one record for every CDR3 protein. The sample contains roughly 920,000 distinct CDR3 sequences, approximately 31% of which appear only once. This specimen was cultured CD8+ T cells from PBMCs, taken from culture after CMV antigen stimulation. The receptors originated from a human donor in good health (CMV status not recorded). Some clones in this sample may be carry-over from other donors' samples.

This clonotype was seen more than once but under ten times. CDR3 protein: CASSLETGTEETQYF. The CDR3 nucleotides are TGTGCCAGCAGCTTAGAGACCGGGACAGAAGAGACCCAGTACTTC. The chain has TRBV7-9 and TRBJ2-5; 7 nucleotides agree with TRBD1. The germline gives CDR1 SEHNR, CDR2 FQNEAQ (reference sequence). V gave up 1 base and J gave up 3 bases; unmatched junction bases: 5. The CDR3 contains 15 residues.

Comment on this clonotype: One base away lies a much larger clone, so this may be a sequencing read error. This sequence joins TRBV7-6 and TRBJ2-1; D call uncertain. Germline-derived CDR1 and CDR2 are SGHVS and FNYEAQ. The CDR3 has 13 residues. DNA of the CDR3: TGTGTCAGCAGCTCGACGGAAAACAATGAGCAGTTCTTC. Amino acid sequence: CVSSSTENNEQFF.

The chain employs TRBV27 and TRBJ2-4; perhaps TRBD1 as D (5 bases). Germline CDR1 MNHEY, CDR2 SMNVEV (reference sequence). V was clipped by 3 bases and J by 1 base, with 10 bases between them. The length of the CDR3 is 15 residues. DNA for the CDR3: TGTGCCAGCAGTTTCCAGGGTTCCGCCAAAAACATTCAGTACTTC. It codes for CASSFQGSAKNIQYF.

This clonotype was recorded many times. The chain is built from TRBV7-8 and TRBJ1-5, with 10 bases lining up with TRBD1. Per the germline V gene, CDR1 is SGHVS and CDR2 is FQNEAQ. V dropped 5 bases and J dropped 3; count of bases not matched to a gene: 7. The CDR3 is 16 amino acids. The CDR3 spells CASSPGQGGHNQPQHF. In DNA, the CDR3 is TGTGCCAGCAGCCCTGGACAGGGGGGACACAATCAGCCCCAGCATTTT.

The CDR3 sequence is CASSLAASGVETQYF. The CDR3 nucleotides read TGTGCCAGCAGCTTAGCGGCTAGCGGGGTTGAGACCCAGTACTTC. The rearrangement uses TRBV7-9 and TRBJ2-5; TRBD2 agrees at 9 bases. V lost 0 bases and J lost 5; bases outside the gene matches: 4. Germline lookup yields CDR1 SEHNR and CDR2 FQNEAQ (reference sequence). The CDR3 runs 15 residues.

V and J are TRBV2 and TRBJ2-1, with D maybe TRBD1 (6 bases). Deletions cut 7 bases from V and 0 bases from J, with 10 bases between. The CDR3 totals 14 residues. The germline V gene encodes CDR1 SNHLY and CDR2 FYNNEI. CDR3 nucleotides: TGTGCCAGCAACACAGGGACCTCCTACAATGAGCAGTTCTTC. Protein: CASNTGTSYNEQFF. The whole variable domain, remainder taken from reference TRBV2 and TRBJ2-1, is EPEVTQTPSHQVTQMGQEVILRCVPISNHLYFYWYRQILGQKVEFLVSFYNNEISEKSEIFDDQFSVERPDGSNFTLKIRSTKLEDSAMYFCASNTGTSYNEQFFGPGTRLTVL.

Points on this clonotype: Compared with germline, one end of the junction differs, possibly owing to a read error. The CDR3 DNA sequence: TGTGTCAGCAACAAGAGGCCCTACAATGAGCAGTTCTTC. Translating it yields CVSNKRPYNEQFF. The chain is built from TRBV6-1 and TRBJ2-1; D ambiguous. CDR3 length: 13 amino acids. Looked up from germline, CDR1 is MNHNS and CDR2 is SASEGT.

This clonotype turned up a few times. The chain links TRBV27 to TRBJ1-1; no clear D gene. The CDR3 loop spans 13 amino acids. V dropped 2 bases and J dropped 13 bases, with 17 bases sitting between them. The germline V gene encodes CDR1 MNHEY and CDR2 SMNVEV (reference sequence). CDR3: CASSLSRGDRVFF. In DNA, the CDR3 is TGTGCCAGCAGTTTAAGTAGAGGTGATAGAGTTTTCTTT.

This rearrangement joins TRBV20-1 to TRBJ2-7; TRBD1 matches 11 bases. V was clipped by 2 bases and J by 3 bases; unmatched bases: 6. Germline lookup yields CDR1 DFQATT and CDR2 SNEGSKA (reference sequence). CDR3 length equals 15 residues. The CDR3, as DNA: TGCAGTGCTAGAAGGGGGACAGGGGGGGACTACGAGCAGTACTTC. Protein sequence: CSARRGTGGDYEQYF.

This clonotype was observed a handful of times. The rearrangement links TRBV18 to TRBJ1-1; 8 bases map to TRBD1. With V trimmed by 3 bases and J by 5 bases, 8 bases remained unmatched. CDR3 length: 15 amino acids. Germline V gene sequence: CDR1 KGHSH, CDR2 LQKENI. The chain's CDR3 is CASSPEGQGGTEAFF. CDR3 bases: TGTGCCAGCTCACCTGAAGGACAGGGCGGGACTGAAGCTTTCTTT.

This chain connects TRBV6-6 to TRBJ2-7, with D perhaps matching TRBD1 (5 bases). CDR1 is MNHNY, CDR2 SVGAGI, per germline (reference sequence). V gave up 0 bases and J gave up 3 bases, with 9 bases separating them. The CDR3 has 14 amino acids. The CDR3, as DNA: TGTGCCAGCAGTTACTCGGACACGATCTACGAGCAGTACTTC. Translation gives CASSYSDTIYEQYF.

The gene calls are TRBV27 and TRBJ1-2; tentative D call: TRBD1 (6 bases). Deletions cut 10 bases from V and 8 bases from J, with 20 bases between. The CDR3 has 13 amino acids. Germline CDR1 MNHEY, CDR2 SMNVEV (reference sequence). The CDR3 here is CANTKNRVLGYTF. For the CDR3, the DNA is TGTGCCAACACCAAGAACAGGGTTTTGGGCTACACCTTC.

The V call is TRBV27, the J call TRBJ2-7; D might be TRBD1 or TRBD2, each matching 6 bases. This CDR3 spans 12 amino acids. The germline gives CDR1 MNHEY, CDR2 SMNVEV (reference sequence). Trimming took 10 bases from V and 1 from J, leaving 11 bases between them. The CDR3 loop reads CATRGLSYEQYF. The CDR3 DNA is TGTGCCACCCGGGGGCTGTCCTACGAGCAGTACTTC.

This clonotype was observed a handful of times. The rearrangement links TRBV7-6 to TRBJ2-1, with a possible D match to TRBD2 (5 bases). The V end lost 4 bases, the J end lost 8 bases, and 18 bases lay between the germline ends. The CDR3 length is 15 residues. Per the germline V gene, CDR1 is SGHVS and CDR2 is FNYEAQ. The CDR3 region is CASSSYPGSMDEQFF. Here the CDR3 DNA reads TGTGCCAGCAGCTCATATCCGGGGAGTATGGATGAGCAGTTCTTC.

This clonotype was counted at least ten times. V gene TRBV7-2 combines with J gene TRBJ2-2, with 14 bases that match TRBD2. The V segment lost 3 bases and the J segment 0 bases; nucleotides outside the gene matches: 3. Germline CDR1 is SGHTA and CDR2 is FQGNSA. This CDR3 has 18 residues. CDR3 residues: CASSLRTSGGPNTGELFF. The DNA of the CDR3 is TGTGCCAGCAGCTTGAGGACTAGCGGGGGGCCGAACACCGGGGAGCTGTTTTTT.

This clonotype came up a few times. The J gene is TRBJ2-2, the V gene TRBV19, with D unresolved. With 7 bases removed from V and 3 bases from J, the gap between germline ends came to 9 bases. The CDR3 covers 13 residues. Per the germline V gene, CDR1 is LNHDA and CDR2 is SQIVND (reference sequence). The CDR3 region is CASIWAYTGELFF. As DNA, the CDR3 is TGTGCCAGTATCTGGGCTTACACCGGGGAGCTGTTTTTT.

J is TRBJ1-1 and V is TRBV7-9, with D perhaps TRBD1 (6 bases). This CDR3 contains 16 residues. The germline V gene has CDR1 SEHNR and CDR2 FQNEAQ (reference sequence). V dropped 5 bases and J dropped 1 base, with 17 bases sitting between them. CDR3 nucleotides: TGTGCCAGCAGCCCTGATCGGGGGCGCGGGAACACTGAAGCTTTCTTT. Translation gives CASSPDRGRGNTEAFF.

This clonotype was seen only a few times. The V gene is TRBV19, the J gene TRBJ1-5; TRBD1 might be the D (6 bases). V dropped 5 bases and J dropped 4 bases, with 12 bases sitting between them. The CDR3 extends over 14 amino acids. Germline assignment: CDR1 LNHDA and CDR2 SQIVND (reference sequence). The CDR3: CASSSGEKNQPQHF. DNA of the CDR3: TGTGCCAGTAGTTCAGGGGAAAAGAATCAGCCCCAGCATTTT. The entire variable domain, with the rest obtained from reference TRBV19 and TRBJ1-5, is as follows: DGGITQSPKYLFRKEGQNVTLSCEQNLNHDAMYWYRQDPGQGLRLIYYSQIVNDFQKGDIAEGYSVSREKKESFPLTVTSAQKNPTAFYLCASSSGEKNQPQHFGDGTRLSIL.

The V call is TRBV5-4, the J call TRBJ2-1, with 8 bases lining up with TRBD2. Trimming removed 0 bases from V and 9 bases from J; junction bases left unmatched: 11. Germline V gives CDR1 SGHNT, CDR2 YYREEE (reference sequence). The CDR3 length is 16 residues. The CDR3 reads CASSLGAGGANGEQFF. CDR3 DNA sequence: TGTGCCAGCAGCTTGGGAGCCGGGGGGGCGAATGGTGAGCAGTTCTTC. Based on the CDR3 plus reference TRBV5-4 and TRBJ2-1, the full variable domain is ETGVTQSPTHLIKTRGQQVTLRCSSQSGHNTVSWYQQALGQGPQFIFQYYREEENGRGNFPPRFSGLQFPNYSSELNVNALELDDSALYLCASSLGAGGANGEQFFGPGTRLTVL.

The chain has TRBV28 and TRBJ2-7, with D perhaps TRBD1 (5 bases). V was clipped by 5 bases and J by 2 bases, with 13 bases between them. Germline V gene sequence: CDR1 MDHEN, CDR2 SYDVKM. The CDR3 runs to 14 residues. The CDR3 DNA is TGTGCCAGCAGTGGGCAGGGCGACCCCTACGAGCAGTACGTC. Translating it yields CASSGQGDPYEQYV.

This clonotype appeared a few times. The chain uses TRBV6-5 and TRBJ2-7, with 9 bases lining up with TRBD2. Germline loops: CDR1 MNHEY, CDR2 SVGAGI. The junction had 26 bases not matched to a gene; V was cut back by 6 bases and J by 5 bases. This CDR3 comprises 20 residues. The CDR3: CASRPTGIPRGLAGEDEQYF. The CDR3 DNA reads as TGTGCCAGCAGACCTACAGGGATACCTCGGGGGTTAGCGGGGGAAGACGAGCAGTACTTC.

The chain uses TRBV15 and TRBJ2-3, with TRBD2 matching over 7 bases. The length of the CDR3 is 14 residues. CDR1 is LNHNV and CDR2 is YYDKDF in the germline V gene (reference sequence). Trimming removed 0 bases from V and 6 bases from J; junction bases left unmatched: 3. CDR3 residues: CATSRDGGVDTQYF. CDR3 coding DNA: TGTGCCACCAGCAGAGATGGGGGGGTGGATACGCAGTATTTT.

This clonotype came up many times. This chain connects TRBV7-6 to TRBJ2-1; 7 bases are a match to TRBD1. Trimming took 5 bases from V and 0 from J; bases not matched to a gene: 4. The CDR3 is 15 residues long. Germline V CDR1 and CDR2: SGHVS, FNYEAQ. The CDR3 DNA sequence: TGTGCCAGCAGCCACCGACAGGGCTCCTACAATGAGCAGTTCTTC. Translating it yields CASSHRQGSYNEQFF.

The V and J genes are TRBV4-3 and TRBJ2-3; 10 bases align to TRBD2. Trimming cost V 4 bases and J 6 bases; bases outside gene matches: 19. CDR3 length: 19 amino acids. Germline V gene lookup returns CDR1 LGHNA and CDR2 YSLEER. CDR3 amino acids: CASSPSRASGGPLVDTQYF. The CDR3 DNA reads TGCGCCAGCAGCCCTAGTAGAGCTAGCGGGGGCCCTTTGGTGGATACGCAGTATTTT.

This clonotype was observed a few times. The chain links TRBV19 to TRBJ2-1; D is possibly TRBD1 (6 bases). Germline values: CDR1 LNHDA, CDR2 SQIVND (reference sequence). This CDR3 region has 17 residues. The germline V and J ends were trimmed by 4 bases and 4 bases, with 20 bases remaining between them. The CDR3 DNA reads TGTGCCAGTAGTAACGCGGCTTTTGGGGGCGAGTACAATGAGCAGTTCTTC. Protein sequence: CASSNAAFGGEYNEQFF. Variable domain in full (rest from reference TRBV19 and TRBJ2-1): DGGITQSPKYLFRKEGQNVTLSCEQNLNHDAMYWYRQDPGQGLRLIYYSQIVNDFQKGDIAEGYSVSREKKESFPLTVTSAQKNPTAFYLCASSNAAFGGEYNEQFFGPGTRLTVL.

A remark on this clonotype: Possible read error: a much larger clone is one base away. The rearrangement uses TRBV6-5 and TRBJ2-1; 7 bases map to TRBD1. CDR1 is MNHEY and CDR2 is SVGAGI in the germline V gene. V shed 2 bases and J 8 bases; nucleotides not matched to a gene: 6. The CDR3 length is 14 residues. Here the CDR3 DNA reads TGTGCCAGCAGTTACATATCTCAGGGGGATGAGCAGTTCTTC. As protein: CASSYISQGDEQFF.